This T cell receptor beta chain appears in the sequencing data of a study of T cell changes during pregnancy in multiple sclerosis. Per the germline V gene, CDR1 is MDHEN and CDR2 is SYDVKM. The germline V and J ends were trimmed by 7 bases and 4 bases, with 16 bases remaining between them. The CDR3 sequence is 14 residues long. Profiling relied on immunoSEQ multiplex PCR, and the TCRdb table lists in-frame clones only, not all of them. The sample holds around 110,000 clones, around 90% seen once. The specimen was peripheral blood, collected in the third trimester of pregnancy. This chain joins TRBV28 and TRBJ1-1; no firm D call. This clonotype was obtained from a female donor in good health, enrolled as a control in a pregnancy study. CDR3 residues: CASNPVWAGTEAFF. CDR3 sequence (DNA): TGTGCCAGCAACCCTGTTTGGGCCGGCACTGAAGCTTTCTTT. Filled out from reference TRBV28 and TRBJ1-1, the complete variable domain reads DVKVTQSSRYLVKRTGEKVFLECVQDMDHENMFWYRQDPGLGLRLIYFSYDVKMKEKGDIPEGYSVSREKKERFSLILESASTNQTSMYLCASNPVWAGTEAFFGQGTRLTVV.